These 16 T cell receptor beta chains were all obtained from the same sample, sequenced in a study of cytomegalovirus exposure and HLA in healthy donors (dated by TCRdb to 2017 to 2019). The library was obtained by the immunoSEQ multiplex PCR assay. A mixture of 60 forward primers for TCR Vbeta segments and 13 reverse primers for TCR Jbeta segments was used in the multiplex PCR. In TCRdb, the immuneACCESS table is reduced to in-frame sequences with V and J assigned. These tables do not hold every clone; where another copy was compared, an unresolved V gene accounts for under half, and the others remain unexplained. The sample table shows about 140,000 clones, and 75% to 85% are seen once. The ten largest clones add up to about 2.2% of the sample. The sequencing sample was made of PBMCs. Receptors originate from a man aged 50 to 59 in good health and CMV-seronegative.

This chain connects TRBV19 to TRBJ2-1, with D unclear. CDR3 length: 14 amino acids. Germline values: CDR1 LNHDA, CDR2 SQIVND (reference sequence). With 6 bases removed from V and 5 bases from J, the gap between germline ends came to 14 bases. The CDR3 here is CASRGEPVNNEQFF. The DNA for the CDR3 is TGTGCCAGTAGAGGAGAGCCGGTCAACAATGAGCAGTTCTTC.

The sample holds a few counts of this clone. The rearrangement uses TRBV27 and TRBJ2-3, with D uncertain. The CDR3 is 13 residues long. Germline CDR1 reads MNHEY; CDR2 reads SMNVEV (reference sequence). V lost 6 bases and J lost 6, with 13 bases in between. The CDR3 here is CASRDGFRDTQYF. In nucleotides, the CDR3 is TGTGCCAGCAGAGACGGGTTTAGGGATACGCAGTATTTT.

This rearrangement joins TRBV2 to TRBJ1-2; D remains ambiguous. The CDR3 is 14 residues long. V was trimmed by 0 bases and J by 0 bases, leaving 5 bases between them. Germline-derived CDR1 and CDR2 are SNHLY and FYNNEI. The CDR3 protein is CASSEAESNYGYTF. CDR3 DNA sequence: TGTGCCAGCAGTGAAGCGGAGTCTAACTATGGCTACACCTTC.

The genes are TRBV28 and TRBJ2-7; maybe TRBD2 (5 bases). Germline CDR1 is MDHEN and CDR2 is SYDVKM. The CDR3 is made up of 15 amino acids. Trimming took 5 bases from V and 5 from J, leaving 19 bases between them. The CDR3 DNA reads as TGTGCCAGCAGTGGACTCGTGGGGATACGGAACGAGCAGTACTTC. Protein sequence: CASSGLVGIRNEQYF.

This clone has only one observation. The chain carries TRBV6-1 and TRBJ1-5; D remains ambiguous. CDR1 is MNHNS, CDR2 SASEGT, per germline. The CDR3 length is 15 residues. Trimming stripped 3 bases from V and 5 bases from J, with 14 bases between. The CDR3 protein is CASSDYGEIHQPQHF. CDR3 DNA sequence: TGTGCCAGCAGTGATTACGGGGAGATCCATCAGCCCCAGCATTTT.

This clone was seen a few times. The chain couples TRBV10-2 to TRBJ2-7; TRBD1 matches 7 bases. From germline, CDR1 is WSHSY and CDR2 SAAADI. The CDR3 runs 14 residues. V shed 7 bases, J shed 1 base, and the junction held 7 bases outside the gene matches. CDR3 protein: CASTTGTASYEQYF. For the CDR3, the DNA is TGCGCCAGCACCACCGGGACAGCTTCCTACGAGCAGTACTTC.

There are a few counts of this clone. The chain combines TRBV6-1 with TRBJ2-7; 7 nucleotides align to TRBD1. Trimming took 3 bases from V and 4 from J; bases not matched to a gene: 9. CDR1 and CDR2 (germline): MNHNS, SASEGT. CDR3 size: 15 residues. CDR3 residues: CASSELWGTEYEQYF. CDR3 DNA: TGTGCCAGCAGTGAGTTATGGGGGACAGAATACGAGCAGTACTTC.

The V call is TRBV19, the J call TRBJ1-1, with 8 positions matching TRBD1. With V trimmed by 5 bases and J by 4 bases, 9 bases remained unmatched. The CDR3 has 15 residues. The germline V gene encodes CDR1 LNHDA and CDR2 SQIVND (reference sequence). The CDR3 is CASSAGTGLGTEAFF. The CDR3 region has the DNA TGTGCCAGTAGTGCCGGGACAGGCTTAGGCACTGAAGCTTTCTTT.

J is TRBJ1-3 and V is TRBV7-6, with D perhaps TRBD1 (5 bases). This CDR3 region has 16 residues. V gave up 4 bases and J gave up 2 bases, with 15 bases separating them. Germline V gene data show CDR1 as SGHVS and CDR2 as FNYEAQ. The CDR3 here is CASSSSTVLTGNTIYF. CDR3 nucleotides: TGTGCCAGCAGCTCCTCGACAGTTCTAACTGGAAACACCATATATTTT. Full variable domain (missing parts from reference TRBV7-6 and TRBJ1-3): GAGVSQSPRYKVTKRGQDVALRCDPISGHVSLYWYRQALGQGPEFLTYFNYEAQQDKSGLPNDRFSAERPEGSISTLTIQRTEQRDSAMYRCASSSSTVLTGNTIYFGEGSWLTVV.

The rearrangement joins TRBV5-1 to TRBJ2-3, with 11 bases aligning to TRBD2. From germline, CDR1 is SGHRS and CDR2 YFSETQ. The CDR3 is made up of 15 amino acids. V was pared by 4 bases and J by 2 bases, with 3 bases of the junction left unmatched. The CDR3 coding sequence is TGCGCCAGCAGCCTGACTAGCGGGGACACAGATACGCAGTATTTT. Translated, it gives CASSLTSGDTDTQYF.

CDR3 coding DNA: TGTGCCAGCAGCTTTGACAGGGGGTGGGACACCGGGGAGCTGTTTTTT. This gives the protein CASSFDRGWDTGELFF. V usage is TRBV7-2 and J usage is TRBJ2-2, with 9 bases lining up with TRBD1. Per the germline V gene, CDR1 is SGHTA and CDR2 is FQGNSA. The CDR3 extends over 16 amino acids. The V gene end was trimmed by 3 bases and the J gene end by 3 bases; junction bases not matched to a gene: 5. The complete variable domain, with remaining parts taken from reference TRBV7-2 and TRBJ2-2, reads GAGVSQSPSNKVTEKGKDVELRCDPISGHTALYWYRQSLGQGLEFLIYFQGNSAPDKSGLPSDRFSAERTGGSVSTLTIQRTQQEDSAVYLCASSFDRGWDTGELFFGEGSRLTVL.

The chain combines TRBV6-1 with TRBJ2-6; D not resolved. The germline CDR1 and CDR2 sequences are MNHNS and SASEGT. This CDR3 is 13 amino acids long. Trimming shortened V by 8 bases and J by 4 bases, and 9 bases separated the two germline ends. CDR3 region: CASPSPGANVLTF. In DNA, the CDR3 is TGTGCCAGCCCCAGTCCCGGGGCCAACGTCCTGACTTTC.

The chain employs TRBV11-2 and TRBJ1-1, with 9 nucleotides matching TRBD1. The CDR3 is 16 amino acids. Per the germline V gene, CDR1 is SGHAT and CDR2 is FQNNGV. J lost 4 bases, V lost 7 bases, and 13 bases had no gene match. In nucleotides, the CDR3 is TGTGCCAGCAAAAACAGGGGGCAATCGGTCGGCACTGAAGCTTTCTTT. Translation gives CASKNRGQSVGTEAFF.

This clone was recorded a few times. This specimen includes other DNA sequences encoding the same CDR3. The rearrangement joins TRBV28 to TRBJ1-1, with D perhaps TRBD1 (5 bases). The V end lost 5 bases, the J end lost 0 bases, and 13 bases lay between the germline ends. The germline V gene encodes CDR1 MDHEN and CDR2 SYDVKM. This CDR3 spans 15 amino acids. The CDR3 region has the DNA TGTGCCAGCAGTCCCCCGGGGGGGATGAACACTGAAGCTTTCTTT. Protein product: CASSPPGGMNTEAFF.

The chain combines TRBV2 with TRBJ2-5, with TRBD2 matching over 9 bases. This CDR3 is 14 amino acids long. V was clipped by 4 bases and J by 5 bases; unmatched bases: 5. Germline CDR1 is SNHLY and CDR2 is FYNNEI. The CDR3 is CASSVGLAGETQYF. CDR3 sequence (DNA): TGTGCCAGCAGTGTGGGGCTAGCGGGGGAGACCCAGTACTTC.

The chain recombines TRBV2 with TRBJ2-4; D unresolved. V shed 3 bases and J shed 0 bases, with 6 bases lying between them. Germline lookup yields CDR1 SNHLY and CDR2 FYNNEI. The CDR3 is 14 amino acids. The CDR3 DNA sequence: TGTGCCAGCAGTGATCTACTAGCCAAAAACATTCAGTACTTC. This codes for CASSDLLAKNIQYF.